This T cell receptor beta chain was sequenced for a study of T cells in Graves' hyperthyroidism and ophthalmopathy. Diagnostic assessment was based on clinical symptoms, serum thyroxine and TRAb, thyroid ultrasound and orbital computed tomography. Around 9.8 ml fresh peripheral blood yielded the PBMCs. As for this clonotype: Its target is unknown.

Findings and limits, study-wide: In the analysis, a 13 V-J model separated ophthalmopathy from stable hyperthyroidism. Progression to ophthalmopathy was predicted a median of approximately seven months early.

The germline V gene has CDR1 SGHRS and CDR2 YFSETQ. This CDR3 spans 14 amino acids. V dropped 2 bases and J dropped 5 bases, with 13 bases sitting between them. RNA transcripts gave rise to amplified TCR beta CDR3 regions. The primer set for the first-round RT-PCR of the TCR CDR3 was HTBI. TCRdb re-analysed the multiplex PCR reads in MiXCR, keeping a single row per CDR3 protein. Altogether under 550,000 distinct CDR3 sequences are present, around 15% being singletons, with the ten largest covering about 5%. Sequenced input: blood. This clonotype was obtained from a woman aged 18-35 years with Graves' hyperthyroidism. V gene TRBV5-1 combines with J gene TRBJ1-1; the D is unclear. The CDR3 here is CASSFGEEGTEAFF. The DNA of the CDR3 is TGCGCCAGCAGCTTTGGGGAGGAAGGAACTGAAGCTTTCTTT. Full variable domain (outside the CDR3, taken from reference TRBV5-1 and TRBJ1-1): KAGVTQTPRYLIKTRGQQVTLSCSPISGHRSVSWYQQTPGQGLQFLFEYFSETQRNKGNFPGRFSGRQFSNSRSEMNVSTLELGDSALYLCASSFGEEGTEAFFGQGTRLTVV.